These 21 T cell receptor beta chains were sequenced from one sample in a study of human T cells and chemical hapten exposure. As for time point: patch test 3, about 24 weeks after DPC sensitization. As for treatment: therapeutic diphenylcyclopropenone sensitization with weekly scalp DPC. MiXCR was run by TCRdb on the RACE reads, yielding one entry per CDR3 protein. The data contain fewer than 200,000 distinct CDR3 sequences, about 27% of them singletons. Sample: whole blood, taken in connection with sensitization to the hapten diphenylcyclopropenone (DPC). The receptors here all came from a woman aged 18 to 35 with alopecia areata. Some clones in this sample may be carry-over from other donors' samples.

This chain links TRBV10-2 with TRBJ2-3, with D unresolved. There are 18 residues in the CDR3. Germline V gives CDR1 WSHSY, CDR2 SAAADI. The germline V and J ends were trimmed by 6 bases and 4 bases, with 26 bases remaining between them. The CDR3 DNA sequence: TGCGCCAGCAGAGAATCCAGCCTTTTGCGAGATCGGGCAGATACGCAGTATTTT. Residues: CASRESSLLRDRADTQYF.

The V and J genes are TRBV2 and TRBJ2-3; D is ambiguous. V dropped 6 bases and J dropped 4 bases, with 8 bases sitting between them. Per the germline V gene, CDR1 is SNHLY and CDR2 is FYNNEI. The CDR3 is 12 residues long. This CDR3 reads CASRVEADTQYF. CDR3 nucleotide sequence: TGTGCCAGCAGAGTAGAGGCAGATACGCAGTATTTT.

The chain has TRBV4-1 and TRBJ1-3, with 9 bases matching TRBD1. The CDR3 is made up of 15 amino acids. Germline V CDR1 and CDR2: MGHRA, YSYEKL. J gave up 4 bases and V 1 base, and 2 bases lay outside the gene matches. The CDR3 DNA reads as TGCGCCAGCAGCCAAGCGGACAGGGGAGGAAACACCATATATTTT. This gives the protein CASSQADRGGNTIYF.

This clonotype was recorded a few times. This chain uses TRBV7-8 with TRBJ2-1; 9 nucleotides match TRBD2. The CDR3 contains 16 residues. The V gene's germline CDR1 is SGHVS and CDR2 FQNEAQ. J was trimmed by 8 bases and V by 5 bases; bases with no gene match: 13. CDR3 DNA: TGTGCCAGCAGCCAAAGAGTTAGCGGGGGATTGGATGAGCAGTTCTTC. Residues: CASSQRVSGGLDEQFF.

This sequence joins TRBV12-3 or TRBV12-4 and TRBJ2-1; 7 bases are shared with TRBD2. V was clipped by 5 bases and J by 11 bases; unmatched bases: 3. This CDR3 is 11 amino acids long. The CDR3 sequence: CASSRTRKQFF. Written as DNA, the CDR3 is TGTGCCAGCAGTCGGACTAGAAAGCAGTTCTTC.

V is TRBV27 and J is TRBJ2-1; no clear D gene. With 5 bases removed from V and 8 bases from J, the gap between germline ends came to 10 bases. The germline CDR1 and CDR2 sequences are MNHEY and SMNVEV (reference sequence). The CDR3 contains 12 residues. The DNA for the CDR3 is TGTGCCAGCAGTCCGACGTGGGATGAGCAGTTCTTC. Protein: CASSPTWDEQFF.

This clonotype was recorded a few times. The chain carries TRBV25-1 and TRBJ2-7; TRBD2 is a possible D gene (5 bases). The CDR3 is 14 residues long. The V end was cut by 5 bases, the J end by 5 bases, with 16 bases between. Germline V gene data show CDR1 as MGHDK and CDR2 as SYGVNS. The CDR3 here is CASSPPGRHHEQYF. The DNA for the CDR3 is TGTGCCAGCAGTCCCCCGGGGAGACACCACGAGCAGTACTTC.

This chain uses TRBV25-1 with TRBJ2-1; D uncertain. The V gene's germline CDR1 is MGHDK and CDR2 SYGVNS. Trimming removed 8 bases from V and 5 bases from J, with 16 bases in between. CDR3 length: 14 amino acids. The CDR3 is CASGENRFHNEQFF. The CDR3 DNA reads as TGTGCCAGCGGAGAGAATCGGTTCCACAATGAGCAGTTCTTC.

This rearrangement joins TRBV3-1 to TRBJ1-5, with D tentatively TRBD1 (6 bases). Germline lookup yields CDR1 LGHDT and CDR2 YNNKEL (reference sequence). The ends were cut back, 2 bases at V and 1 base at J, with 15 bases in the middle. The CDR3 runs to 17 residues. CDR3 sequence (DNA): TGTGCCAGCAGCCAATCCGGGGGGGCGGGGAGCAATCAGCCCCAGCATTTT. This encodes CASSQSGGAGSNQPQHF.

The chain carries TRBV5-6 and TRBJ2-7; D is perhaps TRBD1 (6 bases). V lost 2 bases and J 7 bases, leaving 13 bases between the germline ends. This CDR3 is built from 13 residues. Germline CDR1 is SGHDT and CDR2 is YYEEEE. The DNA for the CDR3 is TGTGCCAGCAGCTTACAGGGCCGGCGGGAGCAGTACTTC. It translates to CASSLQGRREQYF.

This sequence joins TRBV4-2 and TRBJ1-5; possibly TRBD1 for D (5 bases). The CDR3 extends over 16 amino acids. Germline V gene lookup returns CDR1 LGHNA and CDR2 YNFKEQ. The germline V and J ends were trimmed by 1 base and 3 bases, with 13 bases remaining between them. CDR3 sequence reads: CASSQGLGVDNQPQHF. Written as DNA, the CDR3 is TGTGCCAGCAGCCAAGGATTAGGGGTTGACAATCAGCCCCAGCATTTT.

The CDR3 spells CASSLTGTPYEQFF. CDR3 bases: TGTGCCAGCAGCTTAACGGGAACCCCTTATGAGCAGTTCTTC. J is TRBJ2-1 and V is TRBV7-2; D is possibly TRBD2 (5 bases). The CDR3 is 14 residues long. The germline V gene has CDR1 SGHTA and CDR2 FQGNSA. The V end was cut by 2 bases, the J end by 8 bases, with 13 bases between.

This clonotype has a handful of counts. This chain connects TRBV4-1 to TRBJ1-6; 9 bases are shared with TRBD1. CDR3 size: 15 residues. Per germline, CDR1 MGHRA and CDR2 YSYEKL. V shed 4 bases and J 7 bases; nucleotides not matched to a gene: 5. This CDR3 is CASSRLQGANSPLHF. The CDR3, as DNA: TGCGCCAGCAGCCGATTACAGGGGGCGAATTCACCCCTCCACTTT.

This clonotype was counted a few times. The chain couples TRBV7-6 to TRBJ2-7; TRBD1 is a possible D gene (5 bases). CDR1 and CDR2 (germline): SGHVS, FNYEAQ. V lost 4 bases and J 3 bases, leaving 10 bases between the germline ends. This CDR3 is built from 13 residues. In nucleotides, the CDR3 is TGTGCCAGCAGCTCACCAGGGTTCTACGAGCAGTACTTC. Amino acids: CASSSPGFYEQYF.

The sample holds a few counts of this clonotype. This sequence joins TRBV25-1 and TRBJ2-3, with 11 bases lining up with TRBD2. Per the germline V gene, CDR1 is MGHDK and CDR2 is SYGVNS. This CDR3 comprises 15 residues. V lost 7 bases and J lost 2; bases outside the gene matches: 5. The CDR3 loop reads CASTSLAGDTDTQYF. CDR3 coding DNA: TGTGCCAGCACCTCACTAGCGGGAGACACAGATACGCAGTATTTT.

For the CDR3, the DNA is TGCAGCGTTTTTCCGGGACAGGGGCCTCTCTATGGCTACACCTTC. Its protein product is CSVFPGQGPLYGYTF. The V call is TRBV29-1, the J call TRBJ1-2; 10 bases map to TRBD1. This CDR3 spans 15 amino acids. From germline, CDR1 is SQVTM and CDR2 ANQGSEA. J gave up 4 bases and V 5 bases, and 10 bases lay outside the gene matches.

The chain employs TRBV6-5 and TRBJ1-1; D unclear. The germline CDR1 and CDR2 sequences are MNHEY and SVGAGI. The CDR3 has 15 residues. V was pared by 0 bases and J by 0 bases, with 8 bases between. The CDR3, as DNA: TGTGCCAGCAGTTACTCGAGACAAATGAACACTGAAGCTTTCTTT. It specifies CASSYSRQMNTEAFF.

CDR3: CAWSRGEQYF. In nucleotides, the CDR3 is TGTGCCTGGAGTAGAGGCGAGCAGTACTTC. V usage is TRBV30 and J usage is TRBJ2-7, with D unclear. Germline CDR1 and CDR2: GTSNPN and SVGIG (reference sequence). The CDR3 has 10 residues. Trimming removed 2 bases from V and 6 bases from J, with 5 bases in between.

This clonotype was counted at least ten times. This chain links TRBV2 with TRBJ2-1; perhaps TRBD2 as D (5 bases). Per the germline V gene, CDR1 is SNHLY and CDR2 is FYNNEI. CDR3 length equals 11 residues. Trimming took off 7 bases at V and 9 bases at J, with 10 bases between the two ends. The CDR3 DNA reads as TGTGCCAGCATGCTCGGGGTTGAGCAGTTCTTC. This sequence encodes CASMLGVEQFF. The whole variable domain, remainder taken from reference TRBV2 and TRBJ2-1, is EPEVTQTPSHQVTQMGQEVILRCVPISNHLYFYWYRQILGQKVEFLVSFYNNEISEKSEIFDDQFSVERPDGSNFTLKIRSTKLEDSAMYFCASMLGVEQFFGPGTRLTVL.

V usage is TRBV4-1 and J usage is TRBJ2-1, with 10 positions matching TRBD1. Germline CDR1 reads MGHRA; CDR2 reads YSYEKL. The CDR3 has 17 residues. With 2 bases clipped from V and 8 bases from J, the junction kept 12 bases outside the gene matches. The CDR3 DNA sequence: TGCGCCAGCAGCCAAAAGTGGGGGGACAGGGGATGGGATGAGCAGTTCTTC. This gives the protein CASSQKWGDRGWDEQFF.

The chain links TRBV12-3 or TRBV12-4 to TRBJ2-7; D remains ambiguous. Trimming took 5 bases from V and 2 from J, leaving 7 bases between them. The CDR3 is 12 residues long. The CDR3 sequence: CASSGNTYEQYF. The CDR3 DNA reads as TGTGCCAGCAGTGGGAATACCTACGAGCAGTACTTC.